This TCR beta chain was recorded in a study of chronic HIV infection and antiretroviral therapy. Germline-derived CDR1 and CDR2 are MDHEN and SYDVKM. J was trimmed by 6 bases and V by 3 bases; bases with no gene match: 6. The CDR3 spans 15 residues. From the 5' RACE reads, TCRdb called clonotypes with MiXCR, one entry per CDR3 protein. This table has 39,000 or so distinct CDR3 sequences, roughly 8% appearing once. This clonotype was recorded many times. This sequence was found in an adult who had HIV and had not received antiretroviral therapy, or was an uninfected healthy control (not recorded which). Sequenced: peripheral blood. This chain links TRBV28 with TRBJ2-1; TRBD1 matches 9 bases. CDR3 bases: TGTGCCAGCAGTTTTGATGGGACAGGGACCAATGAGCAGTTCTTC. It codes for CASSFDGTGTNEQFF. Combining the CDR3 with reference TRBV28 and TRBJ2-1 gives the whole variable domain DVKVTQSSRYLVKRTGEKVFLECVQDMDHENMFWYRQDPGLGLRLIYFSYDVKMKEKGDIPEGYSVSREKKERFSLILESASTNQTSMYLCASSFDGTGTNEQFFGPGTRLTVL.